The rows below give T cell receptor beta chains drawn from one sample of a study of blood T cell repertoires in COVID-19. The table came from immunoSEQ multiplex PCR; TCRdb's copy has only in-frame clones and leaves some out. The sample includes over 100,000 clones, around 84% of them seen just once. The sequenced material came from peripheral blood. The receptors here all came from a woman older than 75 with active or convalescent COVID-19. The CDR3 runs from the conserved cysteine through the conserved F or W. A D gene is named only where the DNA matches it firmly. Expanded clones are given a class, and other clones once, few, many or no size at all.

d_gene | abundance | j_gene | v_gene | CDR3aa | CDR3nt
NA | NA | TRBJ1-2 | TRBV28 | CASSLSLSLPGAYGYTF | TGTGCCAGCAGTTTGAGTTTATCCCTCCCGGGAGCCTATGGCTACACCTTC
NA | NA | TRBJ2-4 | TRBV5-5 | CASSLLADLAKNIQYF | TGTGCCAGCAGCTTGTTAGCGGATCTAGCCAAAAACATTCAGTACTTC
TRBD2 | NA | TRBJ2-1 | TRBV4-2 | CASSRGTTAYNEQFF | TGTGCCAGCAGCCGCGGGACTACTGCCTACAATGAGCAGTTCTTC
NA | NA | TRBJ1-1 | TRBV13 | CASSPRWGGNTEAFF | TGTGCCAGCAGCCCCCGGTGGGGGGGAAACACTGAAGCTTTCTTT
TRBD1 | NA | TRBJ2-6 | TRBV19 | CATKGAKSGANVLTF | TGTGCCACCAAGGGGGCGAAGTCTGGGGCCAACGTCCTGACTTTC
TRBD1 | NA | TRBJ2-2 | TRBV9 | CASNDRGRNTGELFF | TGTGCCAGCAACGACAGGGGGAGAAACACCGGGGAGCTGTTTTTT
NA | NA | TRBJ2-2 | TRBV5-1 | CASSLSHTGELFF | TGCGCCAGCAGCTTAAGCCACACCGGGGAGCTGTTTTTT
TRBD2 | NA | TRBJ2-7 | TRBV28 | CASRVGGLSYEQYF | TGTGCCAGCAGAGTTGGGGGACTATCATACGAGCAGTACTTC
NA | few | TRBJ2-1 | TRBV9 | CASSAGTQPTNEQFF | TGTGCCAGCAGCGCCGGGACACAGCCCACCAATGAGCAGTTCTTC
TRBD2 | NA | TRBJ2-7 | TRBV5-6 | CASQKRERVEQYF | TGTGCCAGCCAAAAGCGGGAGAGGGTCGAGCAGTACTTC
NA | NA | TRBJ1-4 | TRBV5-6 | CASSLYQDEKLFF | TGTGCCAGCAGCTTATATCAGGATGAAAAACTGTTTTTT
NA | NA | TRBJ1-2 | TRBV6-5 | CASSLNGAQDYGYTF | TGTGCCAGCAGTCTGAATGGGGCACAGGACTATGGCTACACCTTC
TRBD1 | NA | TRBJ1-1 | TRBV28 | CASSSTGTGHTEAFF | TGTGCCAGCAGTTCCACTGGGACAGGGCACACTGAAGCTTTCTTT
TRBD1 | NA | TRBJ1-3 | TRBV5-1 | CASSSRTGSGNTIYF | TGCGCCAGCAGCTCCAGGACAGGCTCTGGAAACACCATATATTTT
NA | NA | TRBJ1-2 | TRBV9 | CASSVVGRGYGYTF | TGTGCCAGCAGCGTAGTTGGGAGGGGGTATGGCTACACCTTC